The 23 T cell receptor beta chains below come from one sample, sequenced in a study of glioma-infiltrating T cells after dendritic cell vaccination. Time point here: after dendritic cell vaccination, including at tumor progression/relapse. Clones were read by immunoSEQ multiplex PCR, and TCRdb kept only the in-frame ones, dropping some. This table holds under 130,000 clones, 90% found once. Sample: blood, taken after dendritic cell vaccination. The receptors come from a human donor with glioblastoma.

This chain links TRBV4-1 with TRBJ1-1, with a tentative D call TRBD1 (6 bases). The germline CDR1 and CDR2 sequences are MGHRA and YSYEKL. Trimming removed 2 bases from V and 8 bases from J, with 18 bases in between. This CDR3 has 15 residues. The CDR3 nucleotides read TGCGCCAGCAGCCAATTCACCCGGGACACACGAGAAGCTTTCTTT. Translating gives CASSQFTRDTREAFF.

The genes are TRBV7-3 and TRBJ1-1, with a tentative D call TRBD1 (5 bases). The CDR3 runs 13 residues. The V end was cut by 5 bases, the J end by 4 bases, with 11 bases between. CDR1 is SGHTA and CDR2 is FQGTGA in the germline V gene. CDR3 residues: CASSAGVSTEAFF. Written as DNA, the CDR3 is TGTGCCAGCAGCGCGGGGGTTTCCACTGAAGCTTTCTTT.

The chain links TRBV19 to TRBJ2-1; 8 bases fit TRBD1. The J segment lost 0 bases and the V segment lost 6 bases, leaving 7 bases of the junction unmatched. Germline V gene data show CDR1 as LNHDA and CDR2 as SQIVND (reference sequence). CDR3 length: 16 residues. The CDR3: CASRETGANSYNEQFF. The CDR3 DNA is TGTGCCAGTAGGGAGACAGGGGCGAACTCCTACAATGAGCAGTTCTTC.

The chain joins TRBV7-2 to TRBJ2-3; TRBD2 matches at 8 bases. V shed 4 bases, J shed 6 bases, and the junction held 3 bases outside the gene matches. The CDR3 loop spans 13 amino acids. Germline values: CDR1 SGHTA, CDR2 FQGNSA. The CDR3 is CASSSLAGDTQYF. The CDR3 nucleotides read TGTGCCAGCAGCTCTTTAGCGGGGGATACGCAGTATTTT. Looking up the rest from reference TRBV7-2 and TRBJ2-3 gives the full variable domain: GAGVSQSPSNKVTEKGKDVELRCDPISGHTALYWYRQSLGQGLEFLIYFQGNSAPDKSGLPSDRFSAERTGGSVSTLTIQRTQQEDSAVYLCASSSLAGDTQYFGPGTRLTVL.

J is TRBJ2-1 and V is TRBV7-8, with D possibly matching TRBD2 (6 bases). The CDR3 extends over 17 amino acids. Looked up from germline, CDR1 is SGHVS and CDR2 is FQNEAQ. Trimming shortened V by 4 bases and J by 5 bases, and 21 bases separated the two germline ends. CDR3 sequence (DNA): TGTGCCAGCAGCTCCTCTCTTGGGCGGGAAAAGGACAATGAGCAGTTCTTC. Translating it yields CASSSSLGREKDNEQFF.

This chain links TRBV27 with TRBJ2-7; D call uncertain. The CDR3 has 13 residues. CDR1 and CDR2 from the germline V gene are MNHEY and SMNVEV (reference sequence). V was shortened by 0 bases and J by 4 bases, with 7 bases between the two germline ends. The CDR3 DNA reads as TGTGCCAGCAGTTTATCCGTGGAGTACGAGCAGTACTTC. This translates into CASSLSVEYEQYF.

This clone was seen at least ten times. The rearrangement uses TRBV6-6 and TRBJ1-2; 10 bases map to TRBD1. The germline CDR1 and CDR2 sequences are MNHNY and SVGAGI (reference sequence). The CDR3 runs to 16 residues. V was pared by 2 bases and J by 6 bases, with 9 bases of the junction left unmatched. For the CDR3, the DNA is TGTGCCAGCAGTTACCGACCGGACAGGGGGACGGATGGCTACACCTTC. Its protein is CASSYRPDRGTDGYTF.

The chain recombines TRBV9 with TRBJ2-5; 7 nucleotides align to TRBD2. Trimming at V came to 4 bases and at J to 5 bases, leaving 8 bases not matched to a gene. Germline V lookup: CDR1 SGDLS, CDR2 YYNGEE. The length of the CDR3 is 14 residues. DNA of the CDR3: TGTGCCAGCAGCCCCCGGGCCGGGAGGGAGACCCAGTACTTC. It translates to CASSPRAGRETQYF.

This chain links TRBV6-1 with TRBJ1-1, with TRBD1 matching 7 bases. The CDR3 sequence is 15 residues long. Per germline, CDR1 MNHNS and CDR2 SASEGT. The V and J ends lost 2 bases and 0 bases, in that order; junction bases with no gene match: 3. CDR3 coding DNA: TGTGCCAGCAGTGAAACAGGGGCTATGAACACTGAAGCTTTCTTT. Translation: CASSETGAMNTEAFF.

This clone was found once. The V gene is TRBV27, the J gene TRBJ2-2, with a weak D call TRBD1 (5 bases). Between the trimmed V and J ends, which lost 2 bases and 1 base, there was a span of 11 bases. Germline-derived CDR1 and CDR2 are MNHEY and SMNVEV (reference sequence). The CDR3 loop spans 16 amino acids. The CDR3 spells CASSLHYRGNTGELFF. CDR3 coding DNA: TGTGCCAGCAGTTTACACTATAGGGGGAACACCGGGGAGCTGTTTTTT.

The chain recombines TRBV5-1 with TRBJ2-7; 8 positions agree with TRBD2. The CDR3 sequence is 15 residues long. Trimming removed 6 bases from V and 5 bases from J; junction bases left unmatched: 13. Germline CDR1 is SGHRS and CDR2 is YFSETQ. The CDR3 spells CASTPVSGSVDEQYF. The CDR3 DNA reads as TGCGCCAGCACCCCCGTGAGCGGGAGTGTAGACGAGCAGTACTTC. The variable domain in full, with the rest retrieved from reference TRBV5-1 and TRBJ2-7, is KAGVTQTPRYLIKTRGQQVTLSCSPISGHRSVSWYQQTPGQGLQFLFEYFSETQRNKGNFPGRFSGRQFSNSRSEMNVSTLELGDSALYLCASTPVSGSVDEQYFGPGTRLTVT.

This clone was observed once. The chain is built from TRBV7-9 and TRBJ1-2, with 9 nucleotides matching TRBD1. CDR1 and CDR2 (germline): SEHNR, FQNEAQ (reference sequence). The CDR3 has 17 residues. V shed 1 base, J shed 1 base, and the junction held 7 bases outside the gene matches. CDR3 sequence (DNA): TGTGCCAGCAGCTTAGACAGGACAGGGGCCGATAACTATGGCTACACCTTC. Its translation: CASSLDRTGADNYGYTF.

The chain recombines TRBV5-1 with TRBJ2-5; 9 positions match TRBD1. With V trimmed by 4 bases and J by 5 bases, 9 bases remained unmatched. CDR1 SGHRS and CDR2 YFSETQ come from the germline V gene. CDR3 size: 15 residues. CDR3: CASSGGQGRWETQYF. As DNA, the CDR3 is TGCGCCAGCAGCGGGGGACAGGGAAGATGGGAGACCCAGTACTTC. Full variable domain (outside the CDR3, taken from reference TRBV5-1 and TRBJ2-5): KAGVTQTPRYLIKTRGQQVTLSCSPISGHRSVSWYQQTPGQGLQFLFEYFSETQRNKGNFPGRFSGRQFSNSRSEMNVSTLELGDSALYLCASSGGQGRWETQYFGPGTRLLVL.

The V and J genes are TRBV6-1 and TRBJ1-2, with 8 positions matching TRBD1. Germline V gene lookup returns CDR1 MNHNS and CDR2 SASEGT. This CDR3 has 16 amino acids. V was pared by 0 bases and J by 2 bases, with 5 bases of the junction left unmatched. CDR3 residues: CASSEARTGRNYGYTF. The CDR3 DNA reads TGTGCCAGCAGTGAAGCGCGGACAGGGCGCAACTATGGCTACACCTTC.

This chain joins TRBV18 and TRBJ1-2; 7 positions agree with TRBD1. The V and J ends lost 3 bases and 8 bases, in that order; junction bases with no gene match: 9. This CDR3 is built from 14 residues. Looked up from germline, CDR1 is KGHSH and CDR2 is LQKENI. Written as DNA, the CDR3 is TGTGCCAGCTCACCGAACACAGGGGAGCAAGGCTACACCTTC. This translates into CASSPNTGEQGYTF.

This clone was detected only a few times. The sample contains more than one DNA sequence encoding this CDR3. V is TRBV5-1 and J is TRBJ2-3, with D unresolved. Germline-derived CDR1 and CDR2 are SGHRS and YFSETQ. CDR3 size: 13 residues. V was clipped by 0 bases and J by 1 base, with 3 bases between them. The CDR3 loop is CASSLAGTDTQYF. The CDR3, as DNA: TGCGCCAGCAGCTTGGCTGGCACAGATACGCAGTATTTT.

The chain has TRBV7-2 and TRBJ2-2, with TRBD2 matching 9 bases. The CDR3 covers 15 residues. CDR1 is SGHTA and CDR2 is FQGNSA in the germline V gene. The V gene end was trimmed by 3 bases and the J gene end by 4 bases; junction bases not matched to a gene: 3. CDR3 sequence (DNA): TGTGCCAGCAGCTTCATGCGGGGGGGCACCGGGGAGCTGTTTTTT. Translation: CASSFMRGGTGELFF.

This sequence joins TRBV6-1 and TRBJ2-7, with 9 bases that match TRBD2. Trimming removed 7 bases from V and 3 bases from J; junction bases left unmatched: 7. CDR3 length: 14 residues. Germline V CDR1 and CDR2: MNHNS, SASEGT. CDR3 sequence (DNA): TGTGCCAGCAAAGTAGCGGGAGACTTCTACGAGCAGTACTTC. Translating gives CASKVAGDFYEQYF.

The chain combines TRBV10-3 with TRBJ1-2; D might be TRBD1 (6 bases). CDR1 is ENHRY, CDR2 SYGVKD, per germline. Trimming cost V 0 bases and J 8 bases, with 10 bases left between them. The CDR3 sequence is 13 residues long. CDR3 sequence: CAISESPGEGYTF. CDR3 in DNA: TGTGCCATCAGTGAGTCCCCAGGGGAAGGCTACACCTTC.

The J gene is TRBJ2-7, the V gene TRBV25-1; 8 nucleotides line up with TRBD2. With V trimmed by 5 bases and J by 0 bases, 3 bases remained unmatched. The V gene's germline CDR1 is MGHDK and CDR2 SYGVNS. The CDR3 loop spans 14 amino acids. For the CDR3, the DNA is TGTGCCAGCAGTAGGAGCGGGAGCTCCTACGAGCAGTACTTC. This translates into CASSRSGSSYEQYF.

V gene TRBV7-2 combines with J gene TRBJ2-5; 8 bases align to TRBD2. Germline V gene lookup returns CDR1 SGHTA and CDR2 FQGNSA. This CDR3 contains 16 residues. V lost 1 base, J lost 4 bases, and 8 bases stayed unmatched. The CDR3 nucleotides read TGTGCCAGCAGCTTAGACTACGGGGGGGCCGGAGAGACCCAGTACTTC. Translating it yields CASSLDYGGAGETQYF.

J is TRBJ2-5 and V is TRBV19, with TRBD2 identical over 8 bases. There are 15 residues in the CDR3. In germline, CDR1 is LNHDA, CDR2 SQIVND (reference sequence). V lost 3 bases and J lost 1; bases outside the gene matches: 4. CDR3 DNA sequence: TGTGCCAGTAGTATCAGTCTAGCGGGCCAAGAGACCCAGTACTTC. Translating it yields CASSISLAGQETQYF.

This clone appeared a few times. The chain has TRBV6-1 and TRBJ2-5; a weak D match, TRBD1 (5 bases). V lost 10 bases to trimming and J lost 1 base, with 19 bases between them. Germline V lookup: CDR1 MNHNS, CDR2 SASEGT. The CDR3 runs 15 residues. Here the CDR3 DNA reads TGTGCCACCCGCGGCGACAGTAGCCTCCAAGAGACCCAGTACTTC. This gives the protein CATRGDSSLQETQYF.